The TCR beta chain under discussion was sequenced for a study of vaccination effects on CD4 cells after COVID-19. The wider study: It was a median of 72 days after the second dose that post-vaccine samples were obtained. Regarding the study as a whole: Infection- and vaccine-induced clones contracted markedly late after vaccination.

Germline V CDR1 and CDR2: KGHSH, LQKENI. V lost 0 bases, J lost 5 bases, and 5 bases stayed unmatched. The CDR3 extends over 16 amino acids. This table comes from immunoSEQ multiplex PCR, and its TCRdb copy is limited to in-frame clones, with some not included. The sample lists about 40,000 clones, about 67% occurring once. Researchers isolated CD4+ T cells once about 11 days of culture had elapsed. Subjects were given two BNT162b2 or mRNA-1273 vaccine doses. Vaccinated recipients, who were negative for nucleocapsid antibodies, had no history of SARS-CoV-2 infection. A half-volume exchange with IL-2 medium occurred on days 3 and 7. Points on this clone: The antigen remains unidentified.

The clonotype was recovered from a human donor who received a COVID-19 vaccine. The V call is TRBV18, the J call TRBJ2-7; 12 positions agree with TRBD2. Specimen: CD4+ T cells from PBMCs cultured without peptide, collected after COVID-19 vaccination. CDR3 sequence (DNA): TGTGCCAGCTCACCACCGGGACTAGCGGGTGGGGACGAGCAGTACTTC. Translated, it gives CASSPPGLAGGDEQYF.